This TCR beta chain stems from a study of CD8 T cells in ankylosing spondylitis. Quantitative 5'-RACE with molecular barcodes produced the TCR beta libraries. Via MiXCR, TCRdb re-called the 5' RACE reads, giving one row per CDR3 protein. The data hold about 510,000 distinct CDR3 sequences, with roughly 5% observed a single time. This clonotype appeared many times. Antigen: not known. Points from the study as a whole: Researchers report that disease-linked clones proved CD8+ and relatively rare in peripheral blood. Existing reports had already noted some motif variants in reactive arthritis synovial fluid and blood. The authors reported significant enrichment of disease-linked clones in matched ankylosing spondylitis synovial fluid. Blood of patients with ankylosing spondylitis appeared to be characterized by a TCR beta motif of roughly eight highly homologous variants.

Germline values: CDR1 MDHEN, CDR2 SYDVKM. CDR3 length equals 13 residues. With 7 bases removed from V and 0 bases from J, the gap between germline ends came to 9 bases. This receptor was identified in a male donor with ankylosing spondylitis. The V and J genes are TRBV28 and TRBJ1-1; no clear D. Sequenced input: blood, either unsorted or a sorted T cell fraction (not recorded which). CDR3 DNA: TGTGCCAGCACCTCTCAGATGAACACTGAAGCTTTCTTT. This encodes CASTSQMNTEAFF.